This entry lists 21 T cell receptor beta chains sequenced from one sample in a study of CD8+ T cells in alopecia areata. Noted treatment: oral pan-JAK inhibitor, 5-10 mg twice daily. Once RNA had been extracted, it was reverse transcribed into cDNA to act as the sequencing template. Data came from immunoSEQ multiplex PCR; TCRdb stores just in-frame clones and leaves some out. The sample includes about 200,000 clones, roughly two fifths of them seen just once. This specimen was CD4+ T cells sorted from blood, taken at roughly week 30, from a patient treated with tofacitinib. Receptors were obtained from a human donor with alopecia areata.

This clone was detected a few times. The rearrangement joins TRBV6-1 to TRBJ2-5, with 9 bases identical to TRBD1. With V trimmed by 4 bases and J by 4 bases, 13 bases remained unmatched. The CDR3 totals 17 residues. Germline V gene sequence: CDR1 MNHNS, CDR2 SASEGT. CDR3 protein: CASSVRGYRGRGETQYF. The CDR3 DNA is TGTGCCAGCAGTGTGCGTGGGTACAGGGGGCGAGGAGAGACCCAGTACTTC.

This chain links TRBV30 with TRBJ1-3; D ambiguous. Germline V gives CDR1 GTSNPN, CDR2 SVGIG (reference sequence). CDR3 size: 12 residues. Trimming stripped 0 bases from V and 4 bases from J, with 4 bases between. CDR3 bases: TGTGCCTGGAGTGTAGACGGAAACACCATATATTTT. It codes for CAWSVDGNTIYF. Together with reference TRBV30 and TRBJ1-3, the CDR3 gives the full variable domain: SQTIHQWPATLVQPVGSPLSLECTVEGTSNPNLYWYRQAAGRGLQLLFYSVGIGQISSEVPQNLSASRPQDRQFILSSKKLLLSDSGFYLCAWSVDGNTIYFGEGSWLTVV.

The V gene is TRBV4-1, the J gene TRBJ2-7; D is perhaps TRBD1 (6 bases). CDR1 and CDR2 (germline): MGHRA, YSYEKL. V lost 0 bases and J lost 3, with 9 bases in between. The CDR3 runs 14 residues. The chain's CDR3 is CASSQDTGSYEQYF. The CDR3, as DNA: TGCGCCAGCAGCCAAGATACAGGGAGCTACGAGCAGTACTTC.

This clone was observed a few times. CDR3 nucleotide sequence: TGCAGCGTTGAAGAGGGCCTCGGCGAGCAGTACTTC. It is translated as CSVEEGLGEQYF. The chain couples TRBV29-1 to TRBJ2-7; no definite D call. The length of the CDR3 is 12 residues. The germline V and J ends were trimmed by 0 bases and 6 bases, with 9 bases remaining between them. The germline CDR1 and CDR2 sequences are SQVTM and ANQGSEA.

CDR3 region: CASNPRAGQGWQPQHF. DNA of the CDR3: TGTGCCAGTAATCCACGGGCGGGACAGGGATGGCAGCCCCAGCATTTT. V usage is TRBV19 and J usage is TRBJ1-5; 9 bases map to TRBD1. Germline values: CDR1 LNHDA, CDR2 SQIVND (reference sequence). The V and J ends lost 7 bases and 7 bases, in that order; junction bases with no gene match: 14. The CDR3 sequence is 16 residues long.

The CDR3 loop is CASSDPGIGEQYF. Written as DNA, the CDR3 is TGTGCCAGCAGTGACCCGGGTATTGGCGAGCAGTACTTC. The gene calls are TRBV25-1 and TRBJ2-7; D gene uncertain. From germline, CDR1 is MGHDK and CDR2 SYGVNS. The CDR3 spans 13 residues. The V end was cut by 3 bases, the J end by 6 bases, with 12 bases between.

The genes are TRBV5-1 and TRBJ2-2; a weak D match, TRBD1 (6 bases). The CDR3 covers 15 residues. Trimming stripped 5 bases from V and 3 bases from J, with 14 bases between. Germline values: CDR1 SGHRS, CDR2 YFSETQ. The chain's CDR3 is CASRPPGQDTGELFF. CDR3 nucleotides: TGCGCCAGCAGACCCCCGGGACAAGACACCGGGGAGCTGTTTTTT.

This clone has more than one count but fewer than ten. The chain recombines TRBV7-9 with TRBJ2-6, with a weak D call TRBD2 (5 bases). Germline V gene data show CDR1 as SEHNR and CDR2 as FQNEAQ (reference sequence). The CDR3 loop spans 15 amino acids. V gave up 1 base and J gave up 4 bases, with 8 bases separating them. CDR3 in DNA: TGTGCCAGCAGCTTAGTCTCGGGAGGGGCCAACGTCCTGACTTTC. Encoded protein: CASSLVSGGANVLTF.

This clone was seen a few times. The chain uses TRBV5-1 and TRBJ1-1, with a tentative D call TRBD1 (5 bases). Germline CDR1 and CDR2: SGHRS and YFSETQ. The CDR3 sequence is 15 residues long. The V end was cut by 2 bases, the J end by 0 bases, with 11 bases between. In nucleotides, the CDR3 is TGCGCCAGCAGCTTAACCGGGACGGTGAACACTGAAGCTTTCTTT. Its protein is CASSLTGTVNTEAFF.

The CDR3 coding sequence is TGCGCCAGCAGTGGGATTGGGAGACAGGGGAACTCCTACGAGCAGTACTTC. Protein product: CASSGIGRQGNSYEQYF. V gene TRBV10-1 combines with J gene TRBJ2-7, with 8 bases fitting TRBD1. The germline V gene has CDR1 WNHNN and CDR2 SYGVQD (reference sequence). V lost 4 bases to trimming and J lost 0 bases; unmatched junction nucleotides: 11. This CDR3 has 17 residues.

The CDR3 protein is CASSLPGQSGANVLTF. CDR3 in DNA: TGCGCCAGCAGCTTACCCGGACAGTCTGGGGCCAACGTCCTGACTTTC. This rearrangement joins TRBV5-1 to TRBJ2-6, with D possibly TRBD1 on 6 matching bases. V was cut by 2 bases and J by 1 base, with 10 bases left in between. Germline CDR1 is SGHRS and CDR2 is YFSETQ. The CDR3 runs 16 residues.

Only a few counts were recorded for this clone. This rearrangement joins TRBV5-1 to TRBJ1-2, with 11 bases that match TRBD1. This CDR3 has 13 amino acids. CDR1 is SGHRS, CDR2 YFSETQ, per germline. V shed 4 bases and J 13 bases; nucleotides not matched to a gene: 9. CDR3 sequence reads: CASSPLSGQGATF. As DNA, the CDR3 is TGCGCCAGCAGCCCCCTGAGTGGACAGGGGGCCACCTTC.

This clone has just one count. This chain connects TRBV6-5 to TRBJ2-1; 11 bases fit TRBD2. The J segment lost 4 bases and the V segment lost 4 bases, leaving 6 bases of the junction unmatched. The CDR3 totals 16 residues. CDR1 and CDR2 (germline): MNHEY, SVGAGI. The CDR3 is CASSSTGTSGYNEQFF. The CDR3 bases are TGTGCCAGCAGTTCCACCGGGACTAGCGGTTACAATGAGCAGTTCTTC.

This chain connects TRBV2 to TRBJ2-7; 9 bases match TRBD1. Per germline, CDR1 SNHLY and CDR2 FYNNEI. CDR3 length: 14 amino acids. V shed 6 bases, J shed 4 bases, and the junction held 7 bases outside the gene matches. The CDR3 region has the DNA TGTGCCAGCAGACCGGGACAGGGCTCGTACGAGCAGTACTTC. Its protein product is CASRPGQGSYEQYF. Supplemented by reference TRBV2 and TRBJ2-7, the full variable domain reads EPEVTQTPSHQVTQMGQEVILRCVPISNHLYFYWYRQILGQKVEFLVSFYNNEISEKSEIFDDQFSVERPDGSNFTLKIRSTKLEDSAMYFCASRPGQGSYEQYFGPGTRLTVT.

The gene calls are TRBV5-6 and TRBJ1-2; D is undetermined. CDR1 and CDR2 (germline): SGHDT, YYEEEE. The CDR3 extends over 12 amino acids. V was trimmed by 1 base and J by 8 bases, leaving 9 bases between them. The CDR3 region is CASSLRGRGYTF. The DNA for the CDR3 is TGTGCCAGCAGCTTGCGAGGGCGCGGCTACACCTTC.

With regard to this clone: This sequence may be a read error, since a much larger clone differs from it by one base. The V call is TRBV5-4, the J call TRBJ2-2; D is uncertain. The CDR3 is 13 residues long. Germline CDR1 SGHNT, CDR2 YYREEE (reference sequence). The V and J ends lost 4 bases and 1 base respectively, with 5 bases between them. CDR3 residues: CASSPQNTGELFF. The CDR3 region has the DNA TGTGCCAGCAGCCCCCAGAACACCGGGGAGCTGTTTTTT.

V and J are TRBV15 and TRBJ2-7; D ambiguous. CDR1 is LNHNV, CDR2 YYDKDF, per germline (reference sequence). V lost 0 bases, J lost 4 bases, and 7 bases lay in between. The CDR3 sequence is 13 residues long. CDR3 nucleotides: TGTGCCACCAGCAGAGATCGGCGGTACGAGCAGTACTTC. It specifies CATSRDRRYEQYF. The whole variable domain, filled in from reference TRBV15 and TRBJ2-7, reads DAMVIQNPRYQVTQFGKPVTLSCSQTLNHNVMYWYQQKSSQAPKLLFHYYDKDFNNEADTPDNFQSRRPNTSFCFLDIRSPGLGDTAMYLCATSRDRRYEQYFGPGTRLTVT.

The V call is TRBV29-1, the J call TRBJ2-2; the D gene is possibly TRBD1 (5 bases). Per the germline V gene, CDR1 is SQVTM and CDR2 is ANQGSEA. The CDR3 has 13 amino acids. The V end was cut by 4 bases, the J end by 1 base, with 7 bases between. DNA of the CDR3: TGCAGCGTTGGACAGATGAACACCGGGGAGCTGTTTTTT. Translated: CSVGQMNTGELFF.

This clone has a handful of counts. The chain is built from TRBV27 and TRBJ2-1; 7 nucleotides line up with TRBD2. Trimming removed 4 bases from V and 13 bases from J; junction bases left unmatched: 10. This CDR3 spans 13 amino acids. Germline lookup yields CDR1 MNHEY and CDR2 SMNVEV (reference sequence). CDR3 sequence: CASSSRTSLGQFF. For the CDR3, the DNA is TGTGCCAGCAGTTCCCGGACTAGTTTGGGTCAGTTCTTC.

V and J are TRBV30 and TRBJ1-1; perhaps TRBD1 as D (5 bases). Germline loops: CDR1 GTSNPN, CDR2 SVGIG (reference sequence). Trimming shortened V by 3 bases and J by 4 bases, and 12 bases separated the two germline ends. This CDR3 is built from 13 residues. The DNA for the CDR3 is TGTGCCTGGAGCGAAGACAGAGGCACTGAAGCTTTCTTT. Amino acids: CAWSEDRGTEAFF. Together with reference TRBV30 and TRBJ1-1, the CDR3 gives the full variable domain: SQTIHQWPATLVQPVGSPLSLECTVEGTSNPNLYWYRQAAGRGLQLLFYSVGIGQISSEVPQNLSASRPQDRQFILSSKKLLLSDSGFYLCAWSEDRGTEAFFGQGTRLTVV.

This chain links TRBV6-5 with TRBJ1-1, with 7 positions matching TRBD1. Per the germline V gene, CDR1 is MNHEY and CDR2 is SVGAGI. The V gene end was trimmed by 1 base and the J gene end by 10 bases; junction bases not matched to a gene: 12. The CDR3 totals 15 residues. The CDR3, as DNA: TGTGCCAGCAGTTACTATTCGGGACAGCCCGTGGGAGCTTTCTTT. Translated: CASSYYSGQPVGAFF.